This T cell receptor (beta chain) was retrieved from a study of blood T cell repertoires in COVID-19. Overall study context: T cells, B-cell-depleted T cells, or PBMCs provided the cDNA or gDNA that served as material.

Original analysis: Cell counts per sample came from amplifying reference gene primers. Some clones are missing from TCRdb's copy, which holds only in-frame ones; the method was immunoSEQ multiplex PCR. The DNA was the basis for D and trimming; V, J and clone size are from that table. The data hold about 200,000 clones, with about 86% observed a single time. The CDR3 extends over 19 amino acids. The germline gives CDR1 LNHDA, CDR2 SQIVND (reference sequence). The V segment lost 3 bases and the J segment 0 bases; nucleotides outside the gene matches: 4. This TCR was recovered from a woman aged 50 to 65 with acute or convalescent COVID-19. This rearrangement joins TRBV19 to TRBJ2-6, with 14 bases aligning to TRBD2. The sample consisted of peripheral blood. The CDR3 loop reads CASSIKGTSGSSGANVLTF. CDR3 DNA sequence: TGTGCCAGTAGTATTAAGGGGACTAGCGGGAGCTCTGGGGCCAACGTCCTGACTTTC.